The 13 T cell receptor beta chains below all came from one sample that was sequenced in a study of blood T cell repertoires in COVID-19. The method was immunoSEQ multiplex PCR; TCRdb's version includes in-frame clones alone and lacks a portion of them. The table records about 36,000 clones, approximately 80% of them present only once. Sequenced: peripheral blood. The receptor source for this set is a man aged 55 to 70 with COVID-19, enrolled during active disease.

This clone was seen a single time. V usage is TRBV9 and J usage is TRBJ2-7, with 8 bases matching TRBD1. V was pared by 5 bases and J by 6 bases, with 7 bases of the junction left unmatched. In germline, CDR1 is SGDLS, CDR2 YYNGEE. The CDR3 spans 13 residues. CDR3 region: CASSTRQGSEQYF. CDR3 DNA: TGTGCCAGCAGTACGCGACAGGGGAGCGAGCAGTACTTC.

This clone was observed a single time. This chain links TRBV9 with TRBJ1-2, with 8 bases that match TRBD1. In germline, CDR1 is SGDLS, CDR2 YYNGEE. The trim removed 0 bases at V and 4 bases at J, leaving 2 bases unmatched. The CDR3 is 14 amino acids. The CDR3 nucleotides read TGTGCCAGCAGCGTAGCAGGGACAGGCTATGGCTACACCTTC. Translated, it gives CASSVAGTGYGYTF. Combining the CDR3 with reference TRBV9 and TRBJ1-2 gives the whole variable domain DSGVTQTPKHLITATGQRVTLRCSPRSGDLSVYWYQQSLDQGLQFLIQYYNGEERAKGNILERFSAQQFPDLHSELNLSSLELGDSALYFCASSVAGTGYGYTFGSGTRLTVV.

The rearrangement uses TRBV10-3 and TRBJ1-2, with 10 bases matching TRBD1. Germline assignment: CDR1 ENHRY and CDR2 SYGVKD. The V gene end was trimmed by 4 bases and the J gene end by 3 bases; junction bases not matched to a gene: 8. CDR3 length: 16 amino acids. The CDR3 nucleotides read TGTGCCATCAGTGCGCCCGGGACAGGGGAAGACTATGGCTACACCTTC. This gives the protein CAISAPGTGEDYGYTF.

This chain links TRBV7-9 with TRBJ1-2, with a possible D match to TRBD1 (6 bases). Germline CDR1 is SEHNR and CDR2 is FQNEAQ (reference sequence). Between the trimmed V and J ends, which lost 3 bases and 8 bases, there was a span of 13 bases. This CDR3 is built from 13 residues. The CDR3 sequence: CASSLSGERGYTF. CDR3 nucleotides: TGTGCCAGCAGCTTGTCAGGGGAGCGGGGCTACACCTTC.

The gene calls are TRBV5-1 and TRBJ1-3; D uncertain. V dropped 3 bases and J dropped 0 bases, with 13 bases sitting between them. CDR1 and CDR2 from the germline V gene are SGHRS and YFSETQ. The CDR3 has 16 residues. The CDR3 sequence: CASSSLGGFSGNTIYF. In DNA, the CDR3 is TGCGCCAGCAGCTCGTTGGGCGGGTTCTCTGGAAACACCATATATTTT.

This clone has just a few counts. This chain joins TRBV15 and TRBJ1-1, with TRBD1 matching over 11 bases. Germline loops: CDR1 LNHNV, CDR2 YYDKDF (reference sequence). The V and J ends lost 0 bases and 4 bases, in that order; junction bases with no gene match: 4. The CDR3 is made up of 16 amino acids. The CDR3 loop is CATSRDAGTGGTEAFF. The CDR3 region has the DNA TGTGCCACCAGCAGAGATGCCGGGACAGGGGGCACTGAAGCTTTCTTT.

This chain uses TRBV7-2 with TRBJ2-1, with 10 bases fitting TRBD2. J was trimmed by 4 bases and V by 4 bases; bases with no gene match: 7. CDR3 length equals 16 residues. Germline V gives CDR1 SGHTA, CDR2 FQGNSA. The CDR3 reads CASSSDFSGRYNEQFF. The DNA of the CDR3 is TGTGCCAGCAGCTCGGACTTTAGCGGGAGGTACAATGAGCAGTTCTTC.

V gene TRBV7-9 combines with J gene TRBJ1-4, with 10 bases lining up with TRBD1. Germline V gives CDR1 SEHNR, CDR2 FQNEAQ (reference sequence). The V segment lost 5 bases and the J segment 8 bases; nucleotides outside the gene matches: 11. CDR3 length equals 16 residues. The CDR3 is CASSHMAGTGAEKLFF. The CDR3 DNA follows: TGTGCCAGCAGCCATATGGCTGGGACAGGGGCCGAAAAACTGTTTTTT.

The CDR3 DNA is TGCGCCAGCAGCTGGGGGCCAAGGGCAAGCTACACCTTC. As protein: CASSWGPRASYTF. The chain joins TRBV5-1 to TRBJ1-2; TRBD1 might be the D (6 bases). This CDR3 has 13 residues. V lost 3 bases and J lost 9, with 15 bases in between. Germline V CDR1 and CDR2: SGHRS, YFSETQ.

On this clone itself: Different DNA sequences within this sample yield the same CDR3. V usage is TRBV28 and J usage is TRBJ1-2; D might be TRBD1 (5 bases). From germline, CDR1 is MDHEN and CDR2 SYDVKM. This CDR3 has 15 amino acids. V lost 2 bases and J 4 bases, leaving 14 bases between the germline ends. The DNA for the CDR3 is TGTGCCAGCAGTTTAAGTCAGGGTTGGGGCTATGGCTACACCTTC. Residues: CASSLSQGWGYGYTF.

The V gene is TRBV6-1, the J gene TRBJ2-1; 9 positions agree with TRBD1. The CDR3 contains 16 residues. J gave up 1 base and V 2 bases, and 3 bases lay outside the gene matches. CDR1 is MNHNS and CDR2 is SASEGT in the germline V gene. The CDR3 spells CASSELGQGSYNEQFF. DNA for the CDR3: TGTGCCAGCAGTGAACTAGGACAGGGGTCCTACAATGAGCAGTTCTTC.

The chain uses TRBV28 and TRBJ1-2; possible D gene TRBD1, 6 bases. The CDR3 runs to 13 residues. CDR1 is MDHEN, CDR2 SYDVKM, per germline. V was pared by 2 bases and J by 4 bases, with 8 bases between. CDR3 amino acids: CASSLSRGYGYTF. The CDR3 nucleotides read TGTGCCAGCAGTTTAAGCAGGGGCTATGGCTACACCTTC.

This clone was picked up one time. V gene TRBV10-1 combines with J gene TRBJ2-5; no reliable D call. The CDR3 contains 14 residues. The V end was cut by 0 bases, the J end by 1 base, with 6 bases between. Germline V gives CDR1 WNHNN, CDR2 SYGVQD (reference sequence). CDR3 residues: CASSESQSQETQYF. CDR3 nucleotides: TGCGCCAGCAGTGAGTCACAGAGCCAAGAGACCCAGTACTTC.